These T cell receptor beta chains were read from a single sample in a study of blood T cell repertoires in COVID-19. Some clones are missing from TCRdb's copy, which holds only in-frame ones; the method was immunoSEQ multiplex PCR. The sample holds hundreds of thousands of clones, around 90% seen once. Sequencing was carried out using PBMCs or T cells enriched from blood (not recorded which). Receptor source: a man aged 60 to 69 who had recovered from COVID-19. Each CDR3 is given with its conserved first and last residue. A D gene is named only where the DNA matches it firmly. Expanded clones get a size class; other rows say once, few or many, or leave the size out.

J gene: TRBJ2-1; D gene: TRBD2; clone size: .; V gene: TRBV11-3; CDR3 DNA: TGTGCCAGCACTCCTATAGGGGGACTAGCGGGAGGTTATGAGCAGTTCTTC; CDR3 protein: CASTPIGGLAGGYEQFF
J gene: TRBJ2-1; D gene: .; clone size: .; V gene: TRBV3-1/TRBV3-2; CDR3 DNA: TGTGCCAGCAGCCAGTCGACAGGGAGGTTCGCTAATGAGCAGTTCTTC; CDR3 protein: CASSQSTGRFANEQFF
J gene: TRBJ2-1; D gene: .; clone size: .; V gene: TRBV15; CDR3 DNA: TGTGCCACCAGCAGAGCCCGACCGGGTTACAATGAGCAGTTCTTC; CDR3 protein: CATSRARPGYNEQFF
J gene: TRBJ2-1; D gene: .; clone size: .; V gene: TRBV7-9; CDR3 DNA: TGTGCCAGCAGCTTAGGACAGCTAAATGAGCAGTTCTTC; CDR3 protein: CASSLGQLNEQFF
J gene: TRBJ1-6; D gene: .; clone size: few; V gene: TRBV9; CDR3 DNA: TGTGCCAGCAGCGTAGAGGGAGGGTCACCCCTCCACTTT; CDR3 protein: CASSVEGGSPLHF
J gene: TRBJ1-3; D gene: .; clone size: .; V gene: TRBV7-8; CDR3 DNA: TGTGCCAGCAGCTTAGAGCCCCAGACAGTTAACTCTGGAAACACCATATATTTT; CDR3 protein: CASSLEPQTVNSGNTIYF
J gene: TRBJ1-5; D gene: TRBD1; clone size: .; V gene: TRBV29-1; CDR3 DNA: TGCAGCGTGGGACAGGGGGGACATCAGCCCCAGCATTTT; CDR3 protein: CSVGQGGHQPQHF
J gene: TRBJ2-1; D gene: .; clone size: .; V gene: TRBV5-5; CDR3 DNA: TGTGCCAGCAGCCTTGTTTCCTACAATGAGCAGTTCTTC; CDR3 protein: CASSLVSYNEQFF
J gene: TRBJ1-1; D gene: TRBD1; clone size: .; V gene: TRBV5-1; CDR3 DNA: TGCGCCAGCAGCCTGACAGGGCGCCCTGAAGCTTTCTTT; CDR3 protein: CASSLTGRPEAFF
J gene: TRBJ2-7; D gene: TRBD1; clone size: .; V gene: TRBV7-9; CDR3 DNA: TGTGCCAGCAGCCATTCGGCTGGGACAGGGACCTACGAGCAGTACTTC; CDR3 protein: CASSHSAGTGTYEQYF
J gene: TRBJ1-1; D gene: .; clone size: .; V gene: TRBV5-1; CDR3 DNA: TGCGCCAGCAGCTTGGTTCCCCCCGATCCAGGAATGAACACTGAAGCTTTCTTT; CDR3 protein: CASSLVPPDPGMNTEAFF
J gene: TRBJ2-6; D gene: TRBD1; clone size: .; V gene: TRBV18; CDR3 DNA: TGTGCCAGCTCACTCACCGGGACAGGGGGCGCTGGGGCCAACGTCCTGACTTTC; CDR3 protein: CASSLTGTGGAGANVLTF
J gene: TRBJ2-1; D gene: TRBD2; clone size: .; V gene: TRBV6-5; CDR3 DNA: TGTGCCAGCAGCCGTGGGGGGGGAGGGTATGAGCAGTTCTTC; CDR3 protein: CASSRGGGGYEQFF
J gene: TRBJ2-2; D gene: .; clone size: .; V gene: TRBV5-1; CDR3 DNA: TGCGCCAGCAGCCCCGACAACCCGGACACCGGGGAGCTGTTTTTT; CDR3 protein: CASSPDNPDTGELFF
J gene: TRBJ2-3; D gene: TRBD2; clone size: .; V gene: TRBV12-5; CDR3 DNA: TGTGCTAGTTGGCGGGGGGGACCTGGGGATACGCAGTATTTT; CDR3 protein: CASWRGGPGDTQYF